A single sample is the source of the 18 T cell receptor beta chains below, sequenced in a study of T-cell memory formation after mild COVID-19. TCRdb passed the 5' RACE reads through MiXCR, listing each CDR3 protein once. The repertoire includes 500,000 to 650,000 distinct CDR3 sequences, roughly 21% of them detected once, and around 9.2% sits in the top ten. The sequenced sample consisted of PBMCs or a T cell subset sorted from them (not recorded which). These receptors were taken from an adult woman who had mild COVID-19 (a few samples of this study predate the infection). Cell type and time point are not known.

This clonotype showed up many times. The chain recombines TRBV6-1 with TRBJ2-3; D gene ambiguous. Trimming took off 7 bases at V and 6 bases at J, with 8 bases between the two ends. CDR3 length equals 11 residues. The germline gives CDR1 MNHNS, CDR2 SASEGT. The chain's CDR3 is CASKSGDTQYF. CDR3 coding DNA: TGTGCCAGCAAGTCCGGGGATACGCAGTATTTT.

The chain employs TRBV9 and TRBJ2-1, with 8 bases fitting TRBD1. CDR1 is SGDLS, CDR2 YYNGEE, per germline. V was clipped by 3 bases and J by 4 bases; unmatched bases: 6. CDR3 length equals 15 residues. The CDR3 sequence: CASSGLGQGYNEQFF. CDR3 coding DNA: TGTGCCAGCAGCGGACTCGGACAGGGTTACAATGAGCAGTTCTTC.

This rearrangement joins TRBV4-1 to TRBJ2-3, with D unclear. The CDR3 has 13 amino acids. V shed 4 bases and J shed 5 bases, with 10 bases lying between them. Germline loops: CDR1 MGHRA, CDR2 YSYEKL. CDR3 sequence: CASSPVWGDTQYF. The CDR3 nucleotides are TGCGCCAGCAGCCCCGTCTGGGGAGATACGCAGTATTTT.

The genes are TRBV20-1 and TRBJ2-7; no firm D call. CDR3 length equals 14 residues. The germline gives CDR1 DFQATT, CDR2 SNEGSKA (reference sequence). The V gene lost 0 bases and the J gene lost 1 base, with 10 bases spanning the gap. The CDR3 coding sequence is TGCAGTGCTAGAGACCGAATCACGTCCTACGAGCAGTACTTC. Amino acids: CSARDRITSYEQYF.

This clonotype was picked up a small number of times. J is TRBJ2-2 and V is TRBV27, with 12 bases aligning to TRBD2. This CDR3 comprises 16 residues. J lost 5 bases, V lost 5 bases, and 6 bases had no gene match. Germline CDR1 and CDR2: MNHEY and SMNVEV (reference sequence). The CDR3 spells CASSRTSGMGTGELFF. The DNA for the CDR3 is TGTGCCAGCAGTCGGACTAGCGGGATGGGTACCGGGGAGCTGTTTTTT.

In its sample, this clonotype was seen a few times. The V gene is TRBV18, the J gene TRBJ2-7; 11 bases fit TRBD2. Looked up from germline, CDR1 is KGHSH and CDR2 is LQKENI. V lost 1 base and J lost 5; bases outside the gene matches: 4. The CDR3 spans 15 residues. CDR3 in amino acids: CASSPLAGGPNEQYF. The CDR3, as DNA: TGTGCCAGCTCACCACTAGCGGGGGGGCCAAACGAGCAGTACTTC.

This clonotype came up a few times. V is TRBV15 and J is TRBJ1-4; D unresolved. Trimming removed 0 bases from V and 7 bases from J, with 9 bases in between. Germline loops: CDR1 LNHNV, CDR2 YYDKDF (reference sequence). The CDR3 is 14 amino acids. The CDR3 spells CATSRDVDGEKLFF. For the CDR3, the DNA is TGTGCCACCAGCAGAGATGTTGATGGTGAAAAACTGTTTTTT. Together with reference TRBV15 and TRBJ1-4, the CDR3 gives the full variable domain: DAMVIQNPRYQVTQFGKPVTLSCSQTLNHNVMYWYQQKSSQAPKLLFHYYDKDFNNEADTPDNFQSRRPNTSFCFLDIRSPGLGDTAMYLCATSRDVDGEKLFFGSGTQLSVL.

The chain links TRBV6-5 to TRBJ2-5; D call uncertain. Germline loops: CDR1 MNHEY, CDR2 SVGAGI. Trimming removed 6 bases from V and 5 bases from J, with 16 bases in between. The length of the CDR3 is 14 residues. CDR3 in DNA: TGTGCCAGCAGACCGATAGCCCGCAGGGAGACCCAGTACTTC. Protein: CASRPIARRETQYF.

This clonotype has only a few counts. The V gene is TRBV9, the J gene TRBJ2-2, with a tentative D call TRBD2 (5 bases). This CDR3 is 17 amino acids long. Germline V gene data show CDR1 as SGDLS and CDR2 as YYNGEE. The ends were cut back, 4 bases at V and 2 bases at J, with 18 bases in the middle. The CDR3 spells CASSLRAAPLNTGELFF. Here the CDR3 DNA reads TGTGCCAGCAGCCTCCGAGCGGCCCCGCTAAACACCGGGGAGCTGTTTTTT.

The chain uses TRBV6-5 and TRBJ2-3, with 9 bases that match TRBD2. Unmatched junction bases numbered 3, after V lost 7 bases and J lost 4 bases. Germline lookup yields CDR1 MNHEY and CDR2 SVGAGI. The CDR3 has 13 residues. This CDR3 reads CASTLAGADTQYF. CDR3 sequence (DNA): TGTGCCAGCACCTTAGCGGGAGCAGATACGCAGTATTTT.

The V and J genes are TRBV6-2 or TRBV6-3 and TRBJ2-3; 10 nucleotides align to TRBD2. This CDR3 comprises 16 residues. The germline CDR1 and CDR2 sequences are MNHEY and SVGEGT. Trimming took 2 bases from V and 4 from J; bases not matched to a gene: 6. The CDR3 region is CASSYGAGGDPDTQYF. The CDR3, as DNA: TGTGCCAGCAGTTACGGAGCGGGGGGGGACCCAGATACGCAGTATTTT.

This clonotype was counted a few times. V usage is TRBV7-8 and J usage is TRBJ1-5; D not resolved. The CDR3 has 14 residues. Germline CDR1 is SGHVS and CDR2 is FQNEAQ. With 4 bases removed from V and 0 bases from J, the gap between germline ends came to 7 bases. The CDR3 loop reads CASSWDYSNQPQHF. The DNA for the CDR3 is TGTGCCAGCAGCTGGGATTATAGCAATCAGCCCCAGCATTTT.

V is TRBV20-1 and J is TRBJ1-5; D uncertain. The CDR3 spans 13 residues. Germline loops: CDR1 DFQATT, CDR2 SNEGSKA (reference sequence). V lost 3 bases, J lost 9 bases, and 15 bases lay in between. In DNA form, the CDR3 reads TGCAGTGCTAGGAGGGCAGGCTATTGGCCCCAGCATTTT. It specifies CSARRAGYWPQHF.

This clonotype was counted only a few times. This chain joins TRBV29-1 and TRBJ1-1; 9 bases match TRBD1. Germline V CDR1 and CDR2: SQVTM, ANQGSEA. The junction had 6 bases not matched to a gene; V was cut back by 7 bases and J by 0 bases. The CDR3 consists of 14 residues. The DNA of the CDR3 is TGCAGCGCGATACAGGGGGCGTTGAACACTGAAGCTTTCTTT. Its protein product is CSAIQGALNTEAFF.

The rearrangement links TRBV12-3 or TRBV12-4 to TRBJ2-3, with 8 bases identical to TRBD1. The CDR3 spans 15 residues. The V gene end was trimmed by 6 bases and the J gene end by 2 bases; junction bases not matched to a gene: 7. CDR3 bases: TGTGCCAGCAGACCGGGACAGGTTCTCACAGATACGCAGTATTTT. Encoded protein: CASRPGQVLTDTQYF.

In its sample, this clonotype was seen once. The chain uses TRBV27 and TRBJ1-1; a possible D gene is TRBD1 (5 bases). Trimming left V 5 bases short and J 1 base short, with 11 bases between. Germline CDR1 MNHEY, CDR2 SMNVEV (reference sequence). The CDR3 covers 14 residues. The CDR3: CASSAGTWNTEAFF. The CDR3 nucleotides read TGTGCCAGCAGTGCTGGGACGTGGAACACTGAAGCTTTCTTT.

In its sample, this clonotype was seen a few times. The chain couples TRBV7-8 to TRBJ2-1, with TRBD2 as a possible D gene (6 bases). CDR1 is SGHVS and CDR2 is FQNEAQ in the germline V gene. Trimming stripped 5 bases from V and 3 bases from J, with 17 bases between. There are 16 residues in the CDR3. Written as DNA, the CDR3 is TGTGCCAGCAGCCCCACAGTAACCGGGGGCTACAATGAGCAGTTCTTC. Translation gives CASSPTVTGGYNEQFF.

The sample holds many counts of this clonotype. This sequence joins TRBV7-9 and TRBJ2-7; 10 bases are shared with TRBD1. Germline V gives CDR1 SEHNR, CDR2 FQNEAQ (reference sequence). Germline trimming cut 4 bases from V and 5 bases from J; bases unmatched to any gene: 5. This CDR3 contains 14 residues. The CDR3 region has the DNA TGTGCCAGCAGCTCGGGACAGGGGACCCACGAGCAGTACTTC. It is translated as CASSSGQGTHEQYF.